The rows below give T cell receptor beta chains drawn from one sample of a study of beta chain features in type 1 diabetes. Data came from immunoSEQ multiplex PCR; TCRdb stores just in-frame clones and leaves some out. The table lists 600,000 or so clones, over 11% of them singletons. Sequenced input: naive CD4+ T cells from blood. Every receptor here comes from a man between 18 and 35 years old with type 1 diabetes. Both conserved end residues are part of each CDR3. Fields, in order: CDR3 length, V gene, J gene, D gene, clone size, CDR3 DNA, CDR3 protein. D genes are given only for firm matches. Clone size is stated in some rows and not others, as once, few, many or a class when expanded.

>14|TRBV7-9|TRBJ2-7|TRBD1|.
TGTGCCAGCAGCCGGGACAGGGGGACCTACGAGCAGTACTTC
CASSRDRGTYEQYF
>13|TRBV5-1|TRBJ1-1|.|few
TGCGCCAGCAGCTTGGCGGGCAGGTCTGAAGCTTTCTTT
CASSLAGRSEAFF
>14|TRBV30|TRBJ1-5|.|.
TGTGCCTGGAGCGGACTGCGCGGCACGGGGCCCCAGCATTTT
CAWSGLRGTGPQHF
>15|TRBV30|TRBJ1-2|.|few
TGTGCCTGGAGGGATTCCGTTCGGACTTCCTATGGCTACACCTTC
CAWRDSVRTSYGYTF
>11|TRBV20-1|TRBJ1-2|.|few
TGCAGTGCTAGACAGGACTATGGCTACACCTTC
CSARQDYGYTF
>12|TRBV30|TRBJ2-1|TRBD2|few
TGTGCCTCAAGCGGGAGAACGAATGAGCAGTTCTTC
CASSGRTNEQFF
>14|TRBV2|TRBJ2-1|TRBD2|.
TGTGCCAGCAGTGGGACTAGCGTATACAATGAGCAGTTCTTC
CASSGTSVYNEQFF
>17|TRBV27|TRBJ1-1|TRBD1|few
TGTGCCAGCAGCCCTACTCGGACAGGACGCGATGGCACTGAAGCTTTCTTT
CASSPTRTGRDGTEAFF
>13|TRBV5-4|TRBJ2-1|.|.
TGTGCCAGCAGCTTCGCGAGGGGCAATGAGCAGTTCTTC
CASSFARGNEQFF
>15|TRBV5-1|TRBJ2-7|TRBD2|.
TGCGCCAGCGGGCAAGCGGGAGGGCGCAGCTACGAGCAGTACTTC
CASGQAGGRSYEQYF
>15|TRBV6-1|TRBJ1-6|.|.
TGTGCCACCAAGACGGGTACCTCGAGTCGTTCACCCCTCCACTTT
CATKTGTSSRSPLHF
>14|TRBV7-2|TRBJ2-1|TRBD2|.
TGTGCCAGCAGCTTGGAGGCTAGCGGCAATGAGCAGTTCTTC
CASSLEASGNEQFF
>10|TRBV30|TRBJ2-7|.|.
TGTGCCTGGGGATATGACGAGCAGTACTTC
CAWGYDEQYF
>15|TRBV7-3|TRBJ2-5|.|.
TGTGCCAGCAGCTCCGGGGTTTCACGCCCAGAGACCCAGTACTTC
CASSSGVSRPETQYF
>15|TRBV19|TRBJ1-1|.|few
TGTGCCAGTAGTCGACCCGGACCGGGAGAAGGGGTAGCTTTCTTT
CASSRPGPGEGVAFF
>17|TRBV15|TRBJ2-5|TRBD1|few
TGTGCCACCAGCAGAGGGGACGGGACAGGGGGCGAAGAGACCCAGTACTTC
CATSRGDGTGGEETQYF
>10|TRBV19|TRBJ2-5|.|.
TGTGCCAGTAGTGGAGAGACCCAGTACTTC
CASSGETQYF
>13|TRBV11-2|TRBJ1-4|TRBD1|few
TGTGCCAGCAGCTTAGAAGGGACAGGAAAACTGTTTTTT
CASSLEGTGKLFF
>16|TRBV7-6|TRBJ2-2|TRBD1|.
TGTGCCAGCAGCTCACGTAGGGGACAGGGGTCCGGGGAGCTGTTTTTT
CASSSRRGQGSGELFF
>15|TRBV4-1|TRBJ2-7|.|.
TGCGCCAGCAGCCCCCTAGGTTCAGGGAATTACGAGCAGTACTTC
CASSPLGSGNYEQYF
>15|TRBV30|TRBJ2-2|.|.
TGTGCCTGGAATCGAAGGGGACTTAACACCGGGGAGCTGTTTTTT
CAWNRRGLNTGELFF
>16|TRBV6-5|TRBJ1-1|.|.
TGTGCCAGCAGTTACTCGAGTTCCAGGAGGAACACTGAAGCTTTCTTT
CASSYSSSRRNTEAFF